This T cell receptor (beta chain) was recorded in a study of T-cell memory formation after mild COVID-19. Overall study: TCR clusters mostly belonged to single donors. Study observations and caveats: CD4+ contracting clones were mainly CM and EM; CD8+ ones, EMRA. Within pre-infection memory, some responding clones were found, suggesting cross-reactive memory joined.

Each CDR3 protein is one row after TCRdb ran MiXCR on the 5' RACE reads. Among over 250,000 distinct CDR3 sequences listed, approximately 16% were seen once. The CDR3 is 18 residues long. Trimming took 5 bases from V and 0 from J, leaving 22 bases between them. Germline V lookup: CDR1 MNHEY, CDR2 SMNVEV (reference sequence). Points on this clonotype: Its antigen is still unknown.

Sequencing was carried out using PBMCs or a T cell subset sorted from them (not recorded which). The J gene is TRBJ2-5, the V gene TRBV27; perhaps TRBD2 as D (7 bases). The sequence came from a man aged 18 to 29 who had mild COVID-19 (a few samples of this study predate the infection). Cell type and time point are not known. Here the CDR3 DNA reads TGTGCCAGCAGTCCTAGACCCGGCCTGCGGGGGCACCAAGAGACCCAGTACTTC. This gives the protein CASSPRPGLRGHQETQYF.